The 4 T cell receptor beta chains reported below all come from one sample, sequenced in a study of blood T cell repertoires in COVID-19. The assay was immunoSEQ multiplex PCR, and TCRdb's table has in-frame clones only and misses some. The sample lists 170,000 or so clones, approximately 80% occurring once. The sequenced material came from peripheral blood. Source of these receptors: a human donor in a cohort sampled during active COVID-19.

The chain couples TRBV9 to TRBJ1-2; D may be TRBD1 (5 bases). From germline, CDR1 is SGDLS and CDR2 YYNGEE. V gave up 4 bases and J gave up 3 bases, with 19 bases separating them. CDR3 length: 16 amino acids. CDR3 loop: CASSPYETARDYGYTF. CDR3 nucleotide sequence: TGTGCCAGCAGCCCTTACGAGACAGCCAGGGACTATGGCTACACCTTC.

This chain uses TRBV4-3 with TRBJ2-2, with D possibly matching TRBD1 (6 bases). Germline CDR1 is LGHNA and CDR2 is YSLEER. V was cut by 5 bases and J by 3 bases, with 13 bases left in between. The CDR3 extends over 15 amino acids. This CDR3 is CASSLQGSDTGELFF. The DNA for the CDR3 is TGCGCCAGCAGCTTACAGGGAAGCGACACCGGGGAGCTGTTTTTT.

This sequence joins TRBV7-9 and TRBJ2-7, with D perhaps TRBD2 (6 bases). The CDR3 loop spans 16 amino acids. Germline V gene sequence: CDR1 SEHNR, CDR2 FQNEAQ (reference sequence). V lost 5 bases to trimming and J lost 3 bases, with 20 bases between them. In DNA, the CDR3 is TGTGCCAGCAGCCCACGTTCGGGCGGGGCTTACTACGAGCAGTACTTC. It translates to CASSPRSGGAYYEQYF.

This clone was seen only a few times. The CDR3 loop reads CASSQDLIAGGPNTQYF. CDR3 coding DNA: TGCGCCAGCAGCCAAGACCTGATAGCGGGAGGGCCAAATACGCAGTATTTT. The chain links TRBV4-1 to TRBJ2-3, with 11 bases that match TRBD2. CDR3 length equals 17 residues. The germline V gene has CDR1 MGHRA and CDR2 YSYEKL. With 0 bases clipped from V and 7 bases from J, the junction kept 9 bases outside the gene matches.